This passage covers 4 T cell receptor beta chains from one sample sequenced in a study of beta chain features in type 1 diabetes. Reverse transcription of all isolated RNA meant that expressed TCRB transcripts were sequenced. Measured with immunoSEQ multiplex PCR; TCRdb has only the in-frame clones, and not every one. The sample shows a few hundred thousand clones, 27% of them seen only once. What was sequenced was central memory CD4+ T cells from blood. The receptors shown here come from a young man in good health.

The chain uses TRBV30 and TRBJ2-3, with 7 nucleotides matching TRBD1. The CDR3 contains 12 residues. V shed 5 bases and J 5 bases; nucleotides not matched to a gene: 4. Germline V gene sequence: CDR1 GTSNPN, CDR2 SVGIG (reference sequence). The CDR3 sequence: CAWGTGVDTQYF. The DNA of the CDR3 is TGTGCCTGGGGCACAGGGGTAGATACGCAGTATTTT.

This rearrangement joins TRBV30 to TRBJ1-1, with TRBD1 matching 7 bases. Losses at the gene ends were 2 bases for V and 0 bases for J; bases not matched to a gene: 6. Germline V lookup: CDR1 GTSNPN, CDR2 SVGIG (reference sequence). This CDR3 has 15 amino acids. The DNA of the CDR3 is TGTGCCTGGAGTCAGCCAGACAGGGTGAACACTGAAGCTTTCTTT. The encoded protein is CAWSQPDRVNTEAFF.

The V and J genes are TRBV5-1 and TRBJ2-1; 8 nucleotides agree with TRBD2. The germline CDR1 and CDR2 sequences are SGHRS and YFSETQ. V trimming: 1 base; J trimming: 6 bases; junction bases outside the gene matches: 15. The CDR3 sequence is 18 residues long. CDR3 nucleotides: TGCGCCAGCAGCTTGTCCCCAGGGTACGTAGCGGGATCCAATGAGCAGTTCTTC. Amino acid sequence: CASSLSPGYVAGSNEQFF.

Remarks on this clone: The same CDR3 can be traced to other DNA sequences in this sample. The chain has TRBV30 and TRBJ1-2, with 8 bases fitting TRBD1. Germline assignment: CDR1 GTSNPN and CDR2 SVGIG (reference sequence). This CDR3 is built from 13 residues. CDR3 loop: CAFGQGGPDGYTF. The CDR3 DNA follows: TGTGCGTTCGGACAGGGAGGGCCGGATGGCTACACCTTC.